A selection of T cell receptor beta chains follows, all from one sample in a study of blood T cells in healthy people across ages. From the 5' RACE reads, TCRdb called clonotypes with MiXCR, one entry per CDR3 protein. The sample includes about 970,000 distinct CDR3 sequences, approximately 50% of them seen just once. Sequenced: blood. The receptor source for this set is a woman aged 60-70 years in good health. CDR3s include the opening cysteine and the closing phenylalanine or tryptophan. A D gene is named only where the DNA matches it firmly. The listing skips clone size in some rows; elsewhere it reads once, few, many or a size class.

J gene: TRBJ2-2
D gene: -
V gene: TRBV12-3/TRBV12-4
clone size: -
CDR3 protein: CASSFLGTGEQFF
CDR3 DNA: TGTGCCAGCAGTTTTTTGGGCACCGGGGAGCAGTTTTTT

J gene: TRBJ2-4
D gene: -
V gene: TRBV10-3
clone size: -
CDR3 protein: CASTDAKNIQYF
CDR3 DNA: TGTGCCTCGACAGACGCCAAAAACATTCAGTACTTC

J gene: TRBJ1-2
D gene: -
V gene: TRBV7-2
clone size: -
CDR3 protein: CASSAGYGLYGYTF
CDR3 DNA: TGTGCCAGCAGCGCAGGGTACGGCCTCTATGGCTACACCTTC

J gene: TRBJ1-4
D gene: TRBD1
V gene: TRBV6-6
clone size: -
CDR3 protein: CASIGQGASTNEKLFF
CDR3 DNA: TGTGCCAGCATCGGACAGGGGGCCTCGACAAATGAAAAACTGTTTTTT

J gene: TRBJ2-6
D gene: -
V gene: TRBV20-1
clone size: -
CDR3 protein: CSARAPGTGANVLTF
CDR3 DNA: TGCAGTGCTAGAGCCCCAGGAACTGGGGCCAACGTCCTGACTTTC

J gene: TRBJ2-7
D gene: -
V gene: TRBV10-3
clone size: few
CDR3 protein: CAISESTALRYEQYF
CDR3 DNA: TGTGCCATCAGTGAGTCGACCGCGCTAAGGTACGAGCAGTACTTC

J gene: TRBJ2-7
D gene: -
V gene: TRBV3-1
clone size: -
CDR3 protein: CASSPWTASRNEQYF
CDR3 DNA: TGTGCCAGCAGCCCATGGACAGCCTCTAGAAACGAGCAGTACTTC

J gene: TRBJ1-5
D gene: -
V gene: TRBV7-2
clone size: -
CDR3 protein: CASSLGDHHQPQHF
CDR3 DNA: TGTGCCAGCAGCTTAGGAGACCACCATCAGCCCCAGCATTTT

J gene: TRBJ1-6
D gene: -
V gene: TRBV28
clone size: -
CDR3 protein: CASSFRGRGRAPLHF
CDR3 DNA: TGTGCCAGCAGTTTCCGGGGGCGCGGGCGGGCACCCCTCCACTTT

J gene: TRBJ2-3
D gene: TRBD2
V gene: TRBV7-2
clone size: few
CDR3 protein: CASSPGLAGRRTDTQYF
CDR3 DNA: TGTGCCAGCAGCCCTGGCCTAGCGGGACGAAGGACAGATACGCAGTATTTT

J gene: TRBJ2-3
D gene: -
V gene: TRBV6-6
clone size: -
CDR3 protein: CAGMSYSSTDTQYF
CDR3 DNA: TGTGCCGGCATGTCATACAGTAGCACAGATACGCAGTATTTT

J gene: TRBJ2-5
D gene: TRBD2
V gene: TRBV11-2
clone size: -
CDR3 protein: CASSTTGTRWETQYF
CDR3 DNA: TGTGCCAGCAGCACCACCGGGACTAGATGGGAGACCCAGTACTTC

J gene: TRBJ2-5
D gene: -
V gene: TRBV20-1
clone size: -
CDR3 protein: CSAEPMGEVQSTQYF
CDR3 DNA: TGCAGTGCTGAACCGATGGGAGAAGTACAATCGACCCAGTACTTC

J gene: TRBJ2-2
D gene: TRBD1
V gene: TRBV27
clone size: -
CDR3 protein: CASSFQQGIGELFF
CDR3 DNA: TGTGCCAGCAGTTTCCAACAGGGGATCGGGGAGCTGTTTTTT

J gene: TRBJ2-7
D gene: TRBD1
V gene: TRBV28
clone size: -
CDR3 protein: CASTLPGQARWEQYF
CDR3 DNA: TGTGCCAGCACTCTTCCGGGACAGGCCAGGTGGGAGCAGTACTTC

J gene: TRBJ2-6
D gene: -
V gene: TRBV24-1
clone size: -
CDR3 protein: CATSEQSSGANVLTF
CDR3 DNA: TGTGCCACCAGTGAACAGTCCTCTGGGGCCAACGTCCTGACTTTC

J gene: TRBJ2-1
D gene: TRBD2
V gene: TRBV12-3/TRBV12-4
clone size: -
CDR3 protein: CASTGGGVYNEQFF
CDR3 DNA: TGTGCCAGCACCGGGGGGGGAGTATACAATGAGCAGTTCTTC

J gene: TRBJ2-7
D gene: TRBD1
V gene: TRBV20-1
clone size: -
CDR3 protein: CSARRIRGQALGSQYF
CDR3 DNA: TGCAGTGCTAGGCGTATAAGGGGGCAGGCTTTAGGATCTCAGTACTTC

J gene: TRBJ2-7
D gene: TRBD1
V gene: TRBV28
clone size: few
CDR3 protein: CASSVTGDSYEQYF
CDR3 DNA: TGTGCCAGCAGCGTAACAGGGGACTCCTACGAGCAGTACTTC

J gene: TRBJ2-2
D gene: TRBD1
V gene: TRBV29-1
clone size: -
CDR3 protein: CSVRTGRGGELFF
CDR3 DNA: TGCAGCGTCAGGACAGGGCGGGGCGGGGAGCTGTTTTTT

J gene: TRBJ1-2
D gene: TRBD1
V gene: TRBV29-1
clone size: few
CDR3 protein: CSVVWVPGQGILYGYTF
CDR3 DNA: TGCAGCGTTGTTTGGGTCCCGGGACAGGGCATCCTCTATGGCTACACCTTC

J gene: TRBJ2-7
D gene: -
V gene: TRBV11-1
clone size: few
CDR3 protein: CASSLARHTTYEQYF
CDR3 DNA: TGTGCCAGCAGCTTAGCGCGTCACACGACCTACGAGCAGTACTTC

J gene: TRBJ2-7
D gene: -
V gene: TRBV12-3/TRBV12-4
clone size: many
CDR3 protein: CASSFQGPYEQYF
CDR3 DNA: TGTGCCAGCAGTTTTCAGGGACCCTACGAGCAGTACTTC

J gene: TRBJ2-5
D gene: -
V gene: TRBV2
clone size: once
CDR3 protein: CASSILGDEQYF
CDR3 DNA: TGTGCCAGCAGTATCCTTGGGGATGAGCAGTACTTC

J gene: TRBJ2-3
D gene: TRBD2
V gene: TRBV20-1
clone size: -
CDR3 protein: CSALPLAGVGDTQYF
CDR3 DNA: TGCAGTGCTTTGCCGCTAGCGGGAGTTGGAGATACGCAGTATTTT

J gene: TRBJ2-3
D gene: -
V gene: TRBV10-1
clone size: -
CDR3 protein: CASSRHTNTDTQYF
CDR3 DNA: TGCGCCAGCAGTCGACATACGAACACAGATACGCAGTATTTT

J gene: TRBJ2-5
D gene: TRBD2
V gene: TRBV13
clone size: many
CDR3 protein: CASSFRLAGVLETQYF
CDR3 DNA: TGTGCCAGCAGCTTCCGACTAGCGGGAGTATTGGAGACCCAGTACTTC

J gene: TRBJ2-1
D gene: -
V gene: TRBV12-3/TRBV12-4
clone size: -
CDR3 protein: CASALRGRLYNEQFF
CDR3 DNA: TGTGCCAGCGCGCTCAGGGGTCGACTATACAATGAGCAGTTCTTC

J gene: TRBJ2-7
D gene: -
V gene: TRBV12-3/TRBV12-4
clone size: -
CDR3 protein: CASRPQGRSYEQYF
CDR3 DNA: TGTGCCAGCAGGCCACAGGGTCGCTCCTACGAGCAGTACTTC

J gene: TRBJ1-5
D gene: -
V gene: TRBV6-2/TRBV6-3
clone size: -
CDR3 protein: CASSPPGSLGPQHF
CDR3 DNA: TGTGCCAGCAGTCCTCCGGGTAGCCTCGGGCCCCAGCATTTT

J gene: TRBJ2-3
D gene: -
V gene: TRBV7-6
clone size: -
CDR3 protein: CASSQSETPHTQYF
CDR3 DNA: TGTGCCAGCAGCCAGAGCGAGACCCCTCATACGCAGTATTTT

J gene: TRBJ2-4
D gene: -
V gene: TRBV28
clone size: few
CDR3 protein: CASSTSGGGNIQYF
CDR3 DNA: TGTGCCAGCAGCACCTCAGGGGGGGGGAACATTCAGTACTTC

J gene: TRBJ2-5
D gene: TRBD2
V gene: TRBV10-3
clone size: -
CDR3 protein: CAISDLGGGPETQYF
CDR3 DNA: TGTGCCATCAGTGACCTGGGGGGGGGTCCTGAGACCCAGTACTTC

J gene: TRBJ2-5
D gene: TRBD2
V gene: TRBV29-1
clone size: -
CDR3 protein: CSVGGRAKEGETQYF
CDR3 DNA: TGCAGCGTGGGGGGGAGGGCGAAGGAGGGAGAGACCCAGTACTTC

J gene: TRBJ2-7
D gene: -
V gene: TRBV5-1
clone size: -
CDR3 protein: CASSFWTDRRNNNEQYF
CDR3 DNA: TGCGCCAGCAGCTTTTGGACAGATAGAAGGAATAACAATGAGCAGTACTTC

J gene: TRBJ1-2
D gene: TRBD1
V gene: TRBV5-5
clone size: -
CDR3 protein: CASSVTQGAGGYTF
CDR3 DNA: TGTGCCAGCAGCGTAACACAGGGGGCCGGTGGCTACACCTTC

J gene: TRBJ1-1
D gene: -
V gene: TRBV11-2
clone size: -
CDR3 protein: CASRREWGMNTEAFF
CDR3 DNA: TGTGCCAGCAGACGCGAGTGGGGAATGAACACTGAAGCTTTCTTT

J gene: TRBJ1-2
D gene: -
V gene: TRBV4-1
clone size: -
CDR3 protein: CASGAPANYGYTF
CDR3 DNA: TGCGCCAGCGGCGCGCCCGCTAACTATGGCTACACCTTC

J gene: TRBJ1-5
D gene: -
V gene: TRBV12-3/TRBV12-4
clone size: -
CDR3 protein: CASSPDSLNQPQHF
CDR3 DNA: TGTGCCAGCAGCCCGGACAGCCTCAATCAGCCCCAGCATTTT

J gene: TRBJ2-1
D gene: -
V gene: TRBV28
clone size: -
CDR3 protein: CASSLRLRGVNEQFF
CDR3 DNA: TGTGCCAGCAGTTTACGGCTGAGGGGTGTCAATGAGCAGTTCTTC

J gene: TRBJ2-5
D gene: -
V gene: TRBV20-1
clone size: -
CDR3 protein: CSPNHGTQYF
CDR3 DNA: TGCAGTCCGAACCACGGGACCCAGTACTTC

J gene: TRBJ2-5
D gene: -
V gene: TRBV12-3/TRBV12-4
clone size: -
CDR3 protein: CASTPGIYNEQYF
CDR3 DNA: TGTGCCAGCACGCCCGGTATCTACAATGAGCAGTACTTC

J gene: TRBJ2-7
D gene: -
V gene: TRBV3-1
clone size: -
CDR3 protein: CASSQGLSSYEQYF
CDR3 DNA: TGTGCCAGCAGCCAAGGACTCAGCTCCTACGAGCAGTACTTC

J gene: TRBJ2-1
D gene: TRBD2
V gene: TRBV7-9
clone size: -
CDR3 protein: CASSLLSPGGNEQFF
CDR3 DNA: TGTGCCAGCAGCTTACTATCCCCGGGAGGCAATGAGCAGTTCTTC

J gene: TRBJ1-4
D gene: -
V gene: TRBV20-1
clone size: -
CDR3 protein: CSASSREKLFF
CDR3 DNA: TGCAGTGCTAGTTCTCGGGAAAAACTGTTTTTT

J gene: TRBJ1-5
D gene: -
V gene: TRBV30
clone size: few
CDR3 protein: CAWSAERQPQHF
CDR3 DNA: TGTGCCTGGAGCGCCGAGAGGCAGCCCCAGCATTTT

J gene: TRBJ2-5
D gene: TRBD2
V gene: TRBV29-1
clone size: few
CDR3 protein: CSVVWGGDETQYF
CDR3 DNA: TGCAGCGTTGTTTGGGGAGGGGATGAGACCCAGTACTTC

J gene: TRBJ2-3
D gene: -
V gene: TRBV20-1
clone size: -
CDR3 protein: CSAGRENTQYF
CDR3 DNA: TGCAGTGCTGGTAGAGAAAATACGCAGTATTTT

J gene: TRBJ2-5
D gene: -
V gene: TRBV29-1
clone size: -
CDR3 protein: CSVVLRSQETQYF
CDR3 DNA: TGCAGCGTTGTTCTGCGGTCCCAAGAGACCCAGTACTTC

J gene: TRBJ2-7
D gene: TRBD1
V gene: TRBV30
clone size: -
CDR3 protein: CAWGGQGASYEQYF
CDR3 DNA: TGTGCCTGGGGGGGACAGGGGGCCTCCTACGAGCAGTACTTC